These 31 T cell receptor beta chains came from one sample sequenced in a study of blood T cell repertoires in COVID-19. Profiled with immunoSEQ multiplex PCR; TCRdb holds only in-frame clones, not every one. The sample carries 310,000 or so clones, approximately 86% recorded once. Input material: peripheral blood. These receptors were collected from a man between 65 and 79 years old with acute or convalescent COVID-19.

The chain joins TRBV28 to TRBJ2-1; tentative D call: TRBD1 (5 bases). The CDR3 totals 14 residues. In germline, CDR1 is MDHEN, CDR2 SYDVKM. V gave up 4 bases and J gave up 3 bases, with 10 bases separating them. The CDR3 sequence is CASSYGRDYNEQFF. CDR3 nucleotides: TGTGCCAGCAGTTATGGCAGGGACTACAATGAGCAGTTCTTC.

V and J are TRBV5-4 and TRBJ1-2, with D possibly matching TRBD1 (5 bases). The CDR3 runs to 15 residues. Germline V CDR1 and CDR2: SGHNT, YYREEE (reference sequence). V was cut by 3 bases and J by 8 bases, with 20 bases left in between. The CDR3 here is CASSSIRDSDRGYTF. In nucleotides, the CDR3 is TGTGCCAGCAGCTCGATCCGGGACTCCGACCGCGGCTACACCTTC.

The rearrangement uses TRBV7-9 and TRBJ2-2, with 7 nucleotides matching TRBD2. CDR1 and CDR2 from the germline V gene are SEHNR and FQNEAQ (reference sequence). The CDR3 is made up of 14 amino acids. The V segment lost 5 bases and the J segment 4 bases; nucleotides outside the gene matches: 4. CDR3 sequence: CASSPGLVTGELFF. The CDR3 region has the DNA TGTGCCAGCAGCCCCGGACTAGTCACCGGGGAGCTGTTTTTT.

This clone was picked up one time. The rearrangement uses TRBV30 and TRBJ1-2; D may be TRBD1 (5 bases). This CDR3 is built from 14 residues. Germline assignment: CDR1 GTSNPN and CDR2 SVGIG (reference sequence). Trimming stripped 0 bases from V and 1 base from J, with 9 bases between. Here the CDR3 reads CAWSVQDSNYGYTF. Written as DNA, the CDR3 is TGTGCCTGGAGTGTACAAGACAGTAACTATGGCTACACCTTC.

The chain recombines TRBV2 with TRBJ2-4, with D possibly matching TRBD1 (7 bases). CDR1 is SNHLY and CDR2 is FYNNEI in the germline V gene. V dropped 8 bases and J dropped 1 base, with 15 bases sitting between them. The CDR3 contains 15 residues. This CDR3 reads CASGLQGLAKNIQYF. In DNA form, the CDR3 reads TGTGCCAGCGGACTACAGGGGTTGGCCAAAAACATTCAGTACTTC.

The chain links TRBV4-1 to TRBJ2-1, with D tentatively TRBD2 (6 bases). Germline values: CDR1 MGHRA, CDR2 YSYEKL. Trimming stripped 1 base from V and 5 bases from J, with 12 bases between. CDR3 length equals 15 residues. As DNA, the CDR3 is TGCGCCAGCAGCCAAGGGCTAGCGAGCGACAATGAGCAGTTCTTC. The encoded protein is CASSQGLASDNEQFF.

The chain is built from TRBV27 and TRBJ2-6, with a weak D call TRBD1 (6 bases). The germline CDR1 and CDR2 sequences are MNHEY and SMNVEV (reference sequence). The germline V and J ends were trimmed by 6 bases and 4 bases, with 13 bases remaining between them. The CDR3 sequence is 15 residues long. This chain's CDR3 is CASSRRGTGANVLTF. The CDR3 DNA sequence: TGTGCCAGCAGCCGAAGGGGGACCGGGGCCAACGTCCTGACTTTC.

The CDR3 sequence is CASSLTRQGSDSYNSPLHF. The CDR3 bases are TGCGCCAGCAGCTTGACGCGACAGGGGTCGGACTCCTATAATTCACCCCTCCACTTT. V is TRBV5-1 and J is TRBJ1-6, with 8 bases that match TRBD1. The germline CDR1 and CDR2 sequences are SGHRS and YFSETQ. This CDR3 contains 19 residues. J lost 0 bases, V lost 1 base, and 9 bases had no gene match.

The chain combines TRBV29-1 with TRBJ1-1; unclear D gene. The CDR3 runs 12 residues. Germline assignment: CDR1 SQVTM and CDR2 ANQGSEA. Trimming cost V 5 bases and J 1 base, with 8 bases left between them. CDR3 in amino acids: CSVRRENTEAFF. For the CDR3, the DNA is TGCAGCGTTAGGAGGGAGAACACTGAAGCTTTCTTT.

A single count supports this clone. V usage is TRBV19 and J usage is TRBJ1-2, with TRBD1 matching over 7 bases. This CDR3 is 13 amino acids long. CDR1 is LNHDA, CDR2 SQIVND, per germline (reference sequence). Losses at the gene ends were 5 bases for V and 6 bases for J; bases not matched to a gene: 6. CDR3 amino acids: CASSVEGADGYTF. CDR3 nucleotide sequence: TGTGCCAGTAGTGTGGAGGGGGCGGATGGCTACACCTTC.

The rearrangement joins TRBV4-2 to TRBJ1-3, with D possibly TRBD1 on 5 matching bases. The CDR3 loop spans 16 amino acids. Germline V gene sequence: CDR1 LGHNA, CDR2 YNFKEQ. Trimming took off 0 bases at V and 0 bases at J, with 9 bases between the two ends. The CDR3 reads CASSQEGQFSGNTIYF. Written as DNA, the CDR3 is TGTGCCAGCAGCCAAGAGGGGCAGTTCTCTGGAAACACCATATATTTT.

This chain links TRBV4-3 with TRBJ1-6; possible D gene TRBD1, 5 bases. The CDR3 totals 18 residues. V lost 3 bases to trimming and J lost 4 bases, with 19 bases between them. The V gene's germline CDR1 is LGHNA and CDR2 YSLEER. CDR3 in DNA: TGCGCCAGCAGCCACGCGACCTCCGGGGGTCGTTATAATTCACCCCTCCACTTT. Translation: CASSHATSGGRYNSPLHF.

A few counts support this clone. The chain is built from TRBV5-1 and TRBJ2-7, with 10 bases matching TRBD1. The V gene end was trimmed by 2 bases and the J gene end by 3 bases; junction bases not matched to a gene: 5. Germline CDR1 and CDR2: SGHRS and YFSETQ. CDR3 length: 15 residues. The CDR3 coding sequence is TGCGCCAGCAGCTTCGGGACAGGGGTGAACTACGAGCAGTACTTC. This codes for CASSFGTGVNYEQYF.

The chain carries TRBV5-1 and TRBJ2-1; D is undetermined. The CDR3 has 15 residues. Trimming took 1 base from V and 0 from J, leaving 8 bases between them. Per germline, CDR1 SGHRS and CDR2 YFSETQ. CDR3 nucleotide sequence: TGCGCCAGCAGCTTGTTCAGTGGCTCCTACAATGAGCAGTTCTTC. As protein: CASSLFSGSYNEQFF. The whole variable domain, filled in from reference TRBV5-1 and TRBJ2-1, reads KAGVTQTPRYLIKTRGQQVTLSCSPISGHRSVSWYQQTPGQGLQFLFEYFSETQRNKGNFPGRFSGRQFSNSRSEMNVSTLELGDSALYLCASSLFSGSYNEQFFGPGTRLTVL.

This clone has only one observation. This specimen includes other DNA sequences encoding the same CDR3. This chain joins TRBV19 and TRBJ2-7, with D possibly matching TRBD2 (5 bases). V lost 1 base and J lost 0, with 7 bases in between. Germline assignment: CDR1 LNHDA and CDR2 SQIVND (reference sequence). The CDR3 contains 14 residues. Written as DNA, the CDR3 is TGTGCCAGTAGTATAGCTGGGAGCTCCTACGAGCAGTACTTC. This encodes CASSIAGSSYEQYF. Together with reference TRBV19 and TRBJ2-7, the CDR3 gives the full variable domain: DGGITQSPKYLFRKEGQNVTLSCEQNLNHDAMYWYRQDPGQGLRLIYYSQIVNDFQKGDIAEGYSVSREKKESFPLTVTSAQKNPTAFYLCASSIAGSSYEQYFGPGTRLTVT.

The genes are TRBV7-2 and TRBJ2-3; 9 nucleotides align to TRBD1. Germline V gene data show CDR1 as SGHTA and CDR2 as FQGNSA. Trimming cost V 5 bases and J 13 bases; bases outside gene matches: 7. CDR3 length: 12 residues. The CDR3, as DNA: TGTGCCAGCAGCCCAGGGGGGACAGGGAAGTATTTT. This gives the protein CASSPGGTGKYF.

Only a few counts were recorded for this clone. J is TRBJ2-7 and V is TRBV19; D might be TRBD2 (6 bases). The germline gives CDR1 LNHDA, CDR2 SQIVND (reference sequence). Between the trimmed V and J ends, which lost 5 bases and 3 bases, there was a span of 11 bases. The CDR3 is 13 residues long. CDR3 DNA: TGTGCCAGTAGTGGGGGACTTCACTACGAGCAGTACTTC. Translation: CASSGGLHYEQYF.

The V and J genes are TRBV29-1 and TRBJ2-5; D not certain. CDR3 size: 13 residues. Germline assignment: CDR1 SQVTM and CDR2 ANQGSEA. Trimming stripped 4 bases from V and 7 bases from J, with 16 bases between. CDR3 coding DNA: TGCAGCGTTGTAGTGGCGTTTGCAGGGACCCAGTACTTC. Amino acids: CSVVVAFAGTQYF.

The chain is built from TRBV18 and TRBJ1-2; D gene unclear. Germline V CDR1 and CDR2: KGHSH, LQKENI. Trimming removed 2 bases from V and 6 bases from J, with 13 bases in between. The CDR3 sequence is 14 residues long. The CDR3 is CASSPFTKEDGYTF. Here the CDR3 DNA reads TGTGCCAGCTCACCATTCACAAAGGAGGATGGCTACACCTTC. Variable domain in full (rest from reference TRBV18 and TRBJ1-2): NAGVMQNPRHLVRRRGQEARLRCSPMKGHSHVYWYRQLPEEGLKFMVYLQKENIIDESGMPKERFSAEFPKEGPSILRIQQVVRGDSAAYFCASSPFTKEDGYTFGSGTRLTVV.

The chain uses TRBV5-1 and TRBJ2-7, with 8 nucleotides matching TRBD1. CDR1 is SGHRS and CDR2 is YFSETQ in the germline V gene. V shed 2 bases, J shed 2 bases, and the junction held 9 bases outside the gene matches. This CDR3 contains 16 residues. The CDR3 bases are TGCGCCAGCAGCTTCGGGGGCCGGACAGGGACCTACGAGCAGTACTTC. This codes for CASSFGGRTGTYEQYF.

The chain carries TRBV10-3 and TRBJ1-5, with TRBD1 as a possible D gene (6 bases). The CDR3 is 14 residues long. The V end lost 3 bases, the J end lost 4 bases, and 10 bases lay between the germline ends. Germline values: CDR1 ENHRY, CDR2 SYGVKD. CDR3 residues: CAISEGQRNQPQHF. CDR3 DNA: TGTGCCATCAGTGAAGGACAGCGGAATCAGCCCCAGCATTTT.

V and J are TRBV7-8 and TRBJ2-1, with 11 bases fitting TRBD2. Looked up from germline, CDR1 is SGHVS and CDR2 is FQNEAQ. V trimming: 2 bases; J trimming: 7 bases; junction bases outside the gene matches: 10. CDR3 size: 17 residues. The chain's CDR3 is CASSLLRSGGALNEQFF. Written as DNA, the CDR3 is TGTGCCAGCAGCTTACTTCGTAGCGGGGGGGCTCTGAATGAGCAGTTCTTC.

The chain combines TRBV19 with TRBJ1-4; D unclear. The CDR3 runs to 12 residues. The germline V gene encodes CDR1 LNHDA and CDR2 SQIVND (reference sequence). Deletions cut 5 bases from V and 10 bases from J, with 11 bases between. The CDR3: CASSPRRGKLFF. DNA of the CDR3: TGTGCCAGTAGTCCCCGACGCGGAAAACTGTTTTTT.

The genes are TRBV6-7 and TRBJ1-2; possibly TRBD1 for D (6 bases). TRBV6-7 is known as an ORF, though its function is uncertain. There are 14 residues in the CDR3. Trimming shortened V by 2 bases and J by 8 bases, and 15 bases separated the two germline ends. This CDR3 is CASSYTGSSRGYTF. The CDR3 DNA reads as TGTGCCAGCAGTTACACAGGGTCCTCGCGCGGCTACACCTTC.

The rearrangement uses TRBV19 and TRBJ1-6; possible D gene TRBD1, 6 bases. Germline V gene lookup returns CDR1 LNHDA and CDR2 SQIVND (reference sequence). Between the trimmed V and J ends, which lost 4 bases and 7 bases, there was a span of 14 bases. The CDR3 runs 15 residues. The CDR3 is CASSTTGRGNSPLHF. CDR3 DNA: TGTGCCAGTAGTACCACAGGGCGGGGGAATTCACCCCTCCACTTT.

This clone has only one observation. This chain connects TRBV7-8 to TRBJ2-7; possible D gene TRBD1, 6 bases. Germline V CDR1 and CDR2: SGHVS, FQNEAQ. The CDR3 spans 14 residues. V was cut by 5 bases and J by 2 bases, with 13 bases left in between. The CDR3 DNA is TGTGCCAGCAGCCCCAGGGGAGCCCCCTACGAGCAGTACTTC. This translates into CASSPRGAPYEQYF. The whole variable domain, filled in from reference TRBV7-8 and TRBJ2-7, reads GAGVSQSPRYKVAKRGQDVALRCDPISGHVSLFWYQQALGQGPEFLTYFQNEAQLDKSGLPSDRFFAERPEGSVSTLKIQRTQQEDSAVYLCASSPRGAPYEQYFGPGTRLTVT.

The chain employs TRBV30 and TRBJ2-2; D unclear. Per the germline V gene, CDR1 is GTSNPN and CDR2 is SVGIG (reference sequence). Trimming removed 1 base at V and 4 bases at J, with 7 bases between. This CDR3 region has 13 residues. CDR3 region: CAWSGYGTGELFF. The CDR3 DNA sequence: TGTGCCTGGAGTGGGTACGGCACCGGGGAGCTGTTTTTT. Together with reference TRBV30 and TRBJ2-2, the CDR3 gives the full variable domain: SQTIHQWPATLVQPVGSPLSLECTVEGTSNPNLYWYRQAAGRGLQLLFYSVGIGQISSEVPQNLSASRPQDRQFILSSKKLLLSDSGFYLCAWSGYGTGELFFGEGSRLTVL.

The V and J genes are TRBV21-1 and TRBJ1-5; the table's D call of TRBD1 was not tested on the DNA. TRBV21-1 is a pseudogene. The CDR3 sequence is 20 residues long. The CDR3 loop reads CASSKAKNRGVPDSNQPQHF. The CDR3 DNA reads TGTGCCAGCAGCAAAGCGAAGAACAGGGGGGTGCCCGATAGCAATCAGCCCCAGCATTTT.

This sequence joins TRBV19 and TRBJ2-7; 9 positions agree with TRBD1. Germline lookup yields CDR1 LNHDA and CDR2 SQIVND (reference sequence). V lost 3 bases to trimming and J lost 3 bases; unmatched junction nucleotides: 3. This CDR3 contains 14 residues. CDR3 loop: CASSMGTGNYEQYF. The CDR3 region has the DNA TGTGCCAGTAGTATGGGGACAGGGAACTACGAGCAGTACTTC.

The gene calls are TRBV6-2 or TRBV6-3 and TRBJ1-1, with 8 bases aligning to TRBD1. The CDR3 spans 17 residues. With V trimmed by 3 bases and J by 5 bases, 14 bases remained unmatched. Germline V gives CDR1 MNHEY, CDR2 SVGEGT. CDR3 region: CASSYIRVGQGATEAFF. CDR3 bases: TGTGCCAGCAGTTATATCAGAGTGGGCCAGGGGGCGACTGAAGCTTTCTTT.

The chain employs TRBV24-1 and TRBJ1-3; D is ambiguous. Per germline, CDR1 KGHDR and CDR2 SFDVKD. V shed 11 bases and J shed 2 bases, with 12 bases lying between them. The CDR3 is made up of 13 amino acids. CDR3 region: CANISTTGNTIYF. In nucleotides, the CDR3 is TGTGCCAACATTAGTACTACTGGAAACACCATATATTTT.